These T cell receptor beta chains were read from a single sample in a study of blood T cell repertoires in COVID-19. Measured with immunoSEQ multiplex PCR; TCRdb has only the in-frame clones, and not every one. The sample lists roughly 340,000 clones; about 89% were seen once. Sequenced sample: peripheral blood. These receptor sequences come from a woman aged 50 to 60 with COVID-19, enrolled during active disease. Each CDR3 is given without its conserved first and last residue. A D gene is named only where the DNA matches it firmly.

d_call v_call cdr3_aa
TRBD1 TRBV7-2 ASSLALGTGAEQY
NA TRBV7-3 ASSLIGGRPGENEQF
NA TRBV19 ASSPSSGANVLT
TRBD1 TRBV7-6 ASQRTGGMGTEAF
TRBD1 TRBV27 ASTKTGMGTDTQY
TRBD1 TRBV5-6 ASSPGVGQGGSPLH
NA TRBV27 ARKGGGNQPQH
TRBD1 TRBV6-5 ASSKGDSYGYT
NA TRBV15 ATSLGGPAKEAF
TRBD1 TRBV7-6 ASSSVGQGVMNTEAF
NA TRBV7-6 ASSLTSLNLNTEAF
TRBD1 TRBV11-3 ASSLGGQSYEQY
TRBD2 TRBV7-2 ASSAETSGSPLYEQY
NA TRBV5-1 ASSWESSYGYT
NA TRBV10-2 ASSEGQLNYGYT
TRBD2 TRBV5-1 ASSPATSGYNEQF
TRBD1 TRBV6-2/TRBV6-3 ASSPRLGTANTEAF
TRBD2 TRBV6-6 ASSPPKREGRGQETQY
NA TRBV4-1 ASSQDPLAGFTDTQY
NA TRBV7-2 ASSSRLIANEQF
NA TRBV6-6 ASSPDGRTWRRDTQY
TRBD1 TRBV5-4 ASSLGIGTGSDTQY
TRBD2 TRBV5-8 ASSFSGLAAGGEQF
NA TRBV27 ASSFNGVSVKLF
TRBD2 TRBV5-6 ASSVPGLGITGELF
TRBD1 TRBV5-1 ASSPGTGNEKLF
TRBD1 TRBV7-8 ASSRDRGSYNEQF
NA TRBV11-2 ASSYQAGPKNIQY
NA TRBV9 ASSVFEGTDTQY
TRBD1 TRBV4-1 ASSQPTGVNEKLF
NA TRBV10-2 ASSRLATLPETQY
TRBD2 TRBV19 AVSPAGGRAGDTQY
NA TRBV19 ASSIDLSTTGTDEQF
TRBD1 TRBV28 ASSSGQQGNTEAF
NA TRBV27 ASSYRGAPGYT
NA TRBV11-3 ASSLGVAGETQY
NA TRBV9 ASRGAGQPTDTQY
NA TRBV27 ASSYRWMNTEAF
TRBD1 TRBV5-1 ASSLGTGSSSYEQY
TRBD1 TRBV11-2 ASSLVRTGEQF
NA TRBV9 ASSVERGRGETQY
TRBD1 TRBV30 AWSVGTVNQPQH
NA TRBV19 ATTPVLGYEQF
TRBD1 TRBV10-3 AIHSGGNTEAF
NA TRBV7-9 ASRRTDYGYT
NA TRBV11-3 ASSPRGSGELF
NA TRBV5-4 ASSPTGWETQY
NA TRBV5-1 ASSSSQGGFYGYT
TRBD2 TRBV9 ASSPQPGGGTDTQY
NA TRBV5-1 ASSLVGLEETQY
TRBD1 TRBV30 ASSAGQGYQPQH
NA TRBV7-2 ASSLVAGQWETQY
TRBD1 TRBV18 ASSPLGTGLTEAF
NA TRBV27 ASSLGDTPYNEQF